The rows below give T cell receptor beta chains drawn from one sample of a study of cytomegalovirus exposure and HLA in healthy donors. Data came from immunoSEQ multiplex PCR; TCRdb stores just in-frame clones and leaves some out. The data contain over 130,000 clones, under 90% of them singletons. Sequencing was performed on PBMCs. These receptors were collected from a male donor in good health and CMV-seronegative. Each CDR3 is given with its conserved first and last residue. The D gene is left open where the match is weak. Not every row has a clone size; where given, it reads once, few, many or a size class.

clone size	J gene	CDR3 length	D gene	V gene	CDR3 protein	CDR3 DNA
NA	TRBJ1-1	14	TRBD1	TRBV19	CASSSGGGNTEAFF	TGTGCCAGTAGTTCAGGGGGAGGGAACACTGAAGCTTTCTTT
NA	TRBJ2-5	15	TRBD2	TRBV7-3	CASSPRREGLETQYF	TGTGCCAGCAGCCCTAGGCGGGAGGGCCTAGAGACCCAGTACTTC
NA	TRBJ2-7	20	TRBD2	TRBV4-3	CASSQKFLAGEVKGRYEQYF	TGCGCCAGCAGCCAAAAATTTTTAGCGGGAGAAGTCAAAGGGCGCTACGAGCAGTACTTC
NA	TRBJ2-6	17	TRBD1	TRBV5-1	CASSFRQGAPGANVLTF	TGCGCCAGCAGCTTCCGACAGGGGGCGCCAGGGGCCAACGTCCTGACTTTC
once	TRBJ2-5	14	TRBD2	TRBV5-8	CASSLAGGKETQYF	TGTGCCAGCAGCTTGGCGGGAGGGAAAGAGACCCAGTACTTC
NA	TRBJ2-4	14	NA	TRBV29-1	CSAWGGSSKNIQYF	TGCAGTGCTTGGGGGGGCAGCTCCAAAAACATTCAGTACTTC
NA	TRBJ2-2	17	TRBD2	TRBV11-3	CASSPGLAGDFTGELFF	TGTGCCAGCAGCCCGGGACTAGCGGGAGATTTTACCGGGGAGCTGTTTTTT
NA	TRBJ2-7	16	NA	TRBV2	CASMDPGGVPRDEQYF	TGTGCCAGCATGGACCCCGGAGGGGTCCCCCGGGACGAGCAGTACTTC
NA	TRBJ2-1	12	NA	TRBV7-9	CSSTGPRNEQFF	TGTTCCAGCACTGGGCCCCGGAATGAGCAGTTCTTC
NA	TRBJ1-1	15	TRBD1	TRBV28	CASSLGDRGGTEAFF	TGTGCCAGCAGTTTAGGGGACAGAGGCGGCACTGAAGCTTTCTTT
NA	TRBJ1-5	15	TRBD1	TRBV28	CASSSSGQENQPQHF	TGTGCCAGCAGTTCCTCCGGACAGGAAAATCAGCCCCAGCATTTT
NA	TRBJ2-5	14	NA	TRBV19	CASSETGTTETQYF	TGTGCCAGTAGTGAGACCGGGACAACGGAGACCCAGTACTTC
NA	TRBJ1-1	13	NA	TRBV29-1	CSVERVLNTEAFF	TGCAGCGTTGAGAGGGTATTGAACACTGAAGCTTTCTTT
NA	TRBJ1-5	14	NA	TRBV15	CATSLIGGNQPQHF	TGTGCCACCAGCTTGATCGGGGGAAATCAGCCCCAGCATTTT
NA	TRBJ2-5	16	TRBD2	TRBV27	CASSRLLAGAQETQYF	TGTGCCAGCAGTCGGTTGCTAGCGGGTGCTCAAGAGACCCAGTACTTC
NA	TRBJ2-3	11	NA	TRBV20-1	CSARVADTQYF	TGCAGTGCTAGAGTCGCAGATACGCAGTATTTT
NA	TRBJ2-5	13	TRBD1	TRBV30	CAWSTAGGETQYF	TGTGCCTGGAGTACCGCAGGGGGAGAGACCCAGTACTTC
NA	TRBJ1-2	14	TRBD1	TRBV5-4	CASSIQGAGYGYTF	TGTGCCAGCAGCATACAGGGGGCGGGGTATGGCTACACCTTC
NA	TRBJ1-2	17	TRBD1	TRBV10-3	CAISDPRGDRVSYGYTF	TGTGCCATCAGTGACCCGAGGGGGGACAGGGTATCGTATGGCTACACCTTC
NA	TRBJ2-5	13	TRBD1	TRBV10-1	CASSRTGRETQYF	TGCGCCAGCAGTCGGACAGGGCGGGAGACCCAGTACTTC
NA	TRBJ2-3	17	TRBD2	TRBV28	CASRPSVGGRGTDTQYF	TGTGCCAGCAGACCCTCGGTGGGAGGGAGGGGCACAGATACGCAGTATTTT
NA	TRBJ2-3	14	NA	TRBV5-1	CASSWTGDTDTQYF	TGCGCCAGCAGCTGGACCGGGGACACAGATACGCAGTATTTT
NA	TRBJ1-2	13	NA	TRBV5-4	CASSPPGSYGYTF	TGTGCCAGCAGCCCCCCGGGGAGCTATGGCTACACCTTC
NA	TRBJ2-7	13	NA	TRBV27	CASSYGQPYEQYF	TGTGCCAGCAGTTACGGACAGCCCTACGAGCAGTACTTC
NA	TRBJ2-7	16	TRBD2	TRBV9	CASSVEEAGLTYEQYF	TGTGCCAGCAGCGTAGAGGAAGCGGGACTAACCTACGAGCAGTACTTC
NA	TRBJ2-1	15	NA	TRBV6-5	CASSSWAQSHNEQFF	TGTGCCAGCTCGTCCTGGGCCCAAAGCCACAATGAGCAGTTCTTC
NA	TRBJ2-7	15	TRBD2	TRBV23-1	CASSLGLADSYEQYF	TGCGCCAGCAGTCTTGGACTAGCGGATTCCTACGAGCAGTACTTC
NA	TRBJ1-4	16	TRBD1	TRBV10-1	CASGDRGVICGEKLFF	TGCGCCAGCGGAGACAGGGGGGTGATATGCGGTGAAAAACTGTTTTTT
NA	TRBJ2-2	13	NA	TRBV15	CATRGGGTGELFF	TGTGCCACCAGAGGGGGGGGCACCGGGGAGCTGTTTTTT
NA	TRBJ2-2	19	TRBD2	TRBV4-2	CASSQVSLLAGESIGELFF	TGTGCCAGCAGCCAAGTCTCTTTACTAGCGGGAGAATCTATCGGGGAGCTGTTTTTT
NA	TRBJ2-5	18	TRBD2	TRBV7-8	CASSLGLSSGSGQETQYF	TGTGCCAGCAGCTTAGGCCTTTCTAGCGGGAGCGGGCAAGAGACCCAGTACTTC
once	TRBJ1-2	14	NA	TRBV30	CAWGRGGQGYGYTF	TGTGCCTGGGGGAGGGGGGGCCAGGGCTATGGCTACACCTTC
NA	TRBJ2-3	18	TRBD2	TRBV5-4	CASRPQSSGRAPTDTQYF	TGTGCCAGCCGCCCCCAAAGCAGCGGGAGGGCCCCGACAGATACGCAGTATTTT
NA	TRBJ2-5	14	NA	TRBV27	CASSFLDSQETQYF	TGTGCCAGCAGTTTTTTAGACTCCCAAGAGACCCAGTACTTC
NA	TRBJ2-6	15	TRBD1	TRBV9	CASSTQGSGANVLTF	TGTGCCAGCAGCACACAGGGGTCTGGGGCCAACGTCCTGACTTTC
NA	TRBJ2-7	15	NA	TRBV4-1	CASSLAGDGDYEQYF	TGCGCCAGCAGCCTAGCTGGAGACGGGGACTACGAGCAGTACTTC
NA	TRBJ1-5	13	NA	TRBV6-1	CASLAGGAQPQHF	TGTGCCAGTCTTGCGGGGGGTGCACAGCCCCAGCATTTT
NA	TRBJ2-5	12	NA	TRBV11-3	CASSFGEETQYF	TGTGCCAGCAGCTTTGGAGAAGAGACCCAGTACTTC
NA	TRBJ1-5	13	NA	TRBV2	CASSRGLAEPQHF	TGTGCCAGCTCCAGGGGTTTAGCCGAGCCCCAGCATTTT
NA	TRBJ2-7	14	NA	TRBV10-3	CATSRQENSYEQYF	TGTGCCACTAGCCGACAGGAAAACAGTTACGAGCAGTACTTC
NA	TRBJ2-1	15	NA	TRBV7-2	CASSLVGSSYNEQFF	TGTGCCAGCAGCTTAGTGGGCAGCTCCTACAATGAGCAGTTCTTC
NA	TRBJ1-5	12	NA	TRBV30	CAWSVTAQPQHF	TGTGCCTGGAGTGTGACAGCTCAGCCCCAGCATTTT
NA	TRBJ1-4	16	TRBD1	TRBV11-2	CASSLVAGQINEKLFF	TGTGCCAGCAGCTTAGTAGCGGGACAGATTAATGAAAAACTGTTTTTT
few	TRBJ2-3	16	TRBD2	TRBV2	CASSGLAGEVTDTQYF	TGTGCCAGCAGTGGGTTAGCGGGAGAGGTGACAGATACGCAGTATTTT
NA	TRBJ2-1	16	TRBD2	TRBV6-1	CASSEGNSGLNNEQFF	TGTGCCAGCAGTGAAGGGAATAGCGGGCTTAACAATGAGCAGTTCTTC
few	TRBJ2-3	14	TRBD2	TRBV10-3	CAIKGSGLWDTQYF	TGTGCCATCAAGGGTAGCGGGTTGTGGGATACGCAGTATTTT
NA	TRBJ2-3	14	TRBD2	TRBV28	CASSSGGYTDTQYF	TGTGCCAGCAGTTCGGGGGGATACACAGATACGCAGTATTTT
NA	TRBJ2-7	13	NA	TRBV27	CASSGLPPREQYF	TGTGCCAGCAGTGGTCTACCCCCTCGCGAGCAGTACTTC
NA	TRBJ1-4	16	TRBD1	TRBV5-1	CASSWTGGTTNEKLFF	TGCGCCAGCAGCTGGACAGGGGGTACAACTAATGAAAAACTGTTTTTT
NA	TRBJ1-2	12	NA	TRBV5-4	CASGPLNYGYTF	TGTGCCAGCGGCCCGCTTAACTATGGCTACACCTTC
NA	TRBJ2-2	12	TRBD1	TRBV30	CAWTPGGGELFF	TGTGCCTGGACCCCAGGGGGCGGGGAGCTGTTTTTT
NA	TRBJ2-7	16	NA	TRBV28	CASSLLAGFTSYEQYF	TGTGCCAGCAGTTTACTGGCGGGCTTTACCTCCTACGAGCAGTACTTC
few	TRBJ1-2	12	NA	TRBV30	CAWYFPNYGYTF	TGTGCGTGGTACTTCCCCAACTATGGCTACACCTTC
NA	TRBJ2-5	11	NA	TRBV7-6	CASSFLETQYF	TGTGCCAGCAGCTTTCTAGAGACCCAGTACTTC
NA	TRBJ2-1	15	NA	TRBV6-5	CASSYSGDNYNERFF	TGTGCCAGCAGTTACTCGGGAGACAATTACAATGAGCGGTTCTTC